This TCR beta chain was observed in a study of blood T cell repertoires in COVID-19. Germline V CDR1 and CDR2: MDHEN, SYDVKM. V was shortened by 5 bases and J by 8 bases, with 21 bases between the two germline ends. The CDR3 contains 16 residues. Using immunoSEQ multiplex PCR, the repertoire was profiled, and TCRdb retains in-frame clones only, with some absent. The profile covers about 260,000 clones, with around 90% appearing a single time and 0.7% taken by the ten largest. The chain combines TRBV28 with TRBJ1-4; possibly TRBD1 for D (5 bases). The sample consisted of peripheral blood. The TCR originated in a human donor in a cohort sampled during active COVID-19. DNA of the CDR3: TGTGCCAGCAGTCGTGCTCTGGGGGGAGTGAGGGAAAAACTGTTTTTT. This encodes CASSRALGGVREKLFF. Full variable domain (remainder filled in from reference TRBV28 and TRBJ1-4): DVKVTQSSRYLVKRTGEKVFLECVQDMDHENMFWYRQDPGLGLRLIYFSYDVKMKEKGDIPEGYSVSREKKERFSLILESASTNQTSMYLCASSRALGGVREKLFFGSGTQLSVL.